This TCR beta chain was profiled in a study of T cell repertoires in cytomegalovirus infection. In the study overall: HLA-C-restricted CMV epitopes, recently identified, and well-studied HLA-B-restricted ones were used by the study. Signatures in public TCR beta sequences pointed to both CMV infection and matching HLA type. Study outcomes and limitations: HLA-C-restricted CMV-specific TCR beta clonotypes were dominant in the ex vivo response.

Germline V gene data show CDR1 as LNHNV and CDR2 as YYDKDF (reference sequence). Trimming removed 5 bases at V and 8 bases at J, with 18 bases between. This CDR3 is 15 amino acids long. A word on this clonotype: Its antigen is not identified.

TCRdb itself ran the reads through MiXCR, one entry per CDR3 protein. The table lists approximately 910,000 distinct CDR3 sequences, about a third of them singletons. Here the sequenced sample was cultured CD8+ T cells from PBMCs, taken from culture after CMV antigen stimulation. The receptor was isolated from a human donor in good health (CMV status not recorded). Some clones in this sample may be carry-over from other donors' samples. This chain joins TRBV15 and TRBJ1-4, with TRBD1 as a possible D gene (6 bases). The CDR3 protein is CATSQRGGGLEKLFF. In nucleotides, the CDR3 is TGTGCCACCAGCCAGCGCGGGGGGGGGCTCGAAAAACTGTTTTTT. The full variable domain, its missing parts supplied by reference TRBV15 and TRBJ1-4, is DAMVIQNPRYQVTQFGKPVTLSCSQTLNHNVMYWYQQKSSQAPKLLFHYYDKDFNNEADTPDNFQSRRPNTSFCFLDIRSPGLGDTAMYLCATSQRGGGLEKLFFGSGTQLSVL.